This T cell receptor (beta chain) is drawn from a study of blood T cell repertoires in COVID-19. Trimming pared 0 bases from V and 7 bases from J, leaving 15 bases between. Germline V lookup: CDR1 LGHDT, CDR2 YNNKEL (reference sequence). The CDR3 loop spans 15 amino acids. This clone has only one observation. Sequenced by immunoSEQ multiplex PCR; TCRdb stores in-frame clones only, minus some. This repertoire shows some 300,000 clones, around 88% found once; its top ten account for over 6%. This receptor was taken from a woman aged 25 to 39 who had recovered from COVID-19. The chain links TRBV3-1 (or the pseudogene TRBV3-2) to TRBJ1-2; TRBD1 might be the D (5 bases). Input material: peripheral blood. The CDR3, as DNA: TGTGCCAGCAGCCAAGATCTACCTAGGGGCGCTGGCTACACCTTC. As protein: CASSQDLPRGAGYTF.